Sequencing of this TCR beta chain was carried out in a study of blood T cell repertoires in COVID-19. In the source study's methods: By means of reference gene primer amplification, nucleated cell counts were estimated. Method: immunoSEQ multiplex PCR; TCRdb's copy keeps in-frame clones and lacks some. V, J and clone size were drawn from that table, and D and trimming were deduced from the DNA. The sample carries about 52,000 clones, roughly 91% recorded once. The trim removed 2 bases at V and 6 bases at J, leaving 5 bases unmatched. CDR1 is SGDLS and CDR2 is YYNGEE in the germline V gene. This CDR3 is 14 amino acids long.

The receptor was derived from a human donor in a cohort sampled during active COVID-19. The chain is built from TRBV9 and TRBJ1-5; 7 positions match TRBD1. The sequencing input was peripheral blood. CDR3 region: CASSVTGAAQPQHF. For the CDR3, the DNA is TGTGCCAGCAGCGTCACAGGGGCGGCTCAGCCCCAGCATTTT.